A selection of T cell receptor beta chains follows, all from one sample in a study of shared clonotypes between healthy human individuals. The data were produced by immunoSEQ multiplex PCR, yet TCRdb's version contains in-frame clones alone and is incomplete. The sample yields over 95,000 clones, approximately 51% seen once. The material sequenced was PBMCs. These receptors all come from a woman aged 40 to 55 in good health. Some clones in this sample may be carry-over from other donors' samples. Both conserved end residues are part of each CDR3. D genes are given only for firm matches. Size is stated for part of the rows, as once, few or many counts, or as a class when the clone is expanded.

d_call	clone_size	j_call	v_call	cdr3_nt	cdr3_aa
TRBD2	.	TRBJ2-1	TRBV2	TGTGCCAGCAGAGACCCGGGACTAGGCGCAAGGGAGCAGTTCTTC	CASRDPGLGAREQFF
.	.	TRBJ2-1	TRBV18	TGTGCCAGCCCGAGGGAAACTGAGCAGTTCTTC	CASPRETEQFF
TRBD1	.	TRBJ2-1	TRBV30	TGTGCCTGGAGGGCTAGGACGGGACAGTCGGAAGAGCAGTTCTTC	CAWRARTGQSEEQFF
.	many	TRBJ2-1	TRBV7-2	TGTGCCAGCAGCTTATCTAGGACCAATGAGCAGTTCTTC	CASSLSRTNEQFF
TRBD2	few	TRBJ2-5	TRBV6-6	TGTGCCAGCAGTCCCCTCGGGACTAGCGGGAGATTATACTTC	CASSPLGTSGRLYF
TRBD1	few	TRBJ2-5	TRBV2	TGTGCCAGCAGTGATCGGGGACAGGCTCAAGAGACCCAGTACTTC	CASSDRGQAQETQYF
.	few	TRBJ1-2	TRBV6-6	TGTGCCAGCAGTACTTCTTATAGGGGCGACTACACCTTC	CASSTSYRGDYTF
.	.	TRBJ1-2	TRBV7-3	TGTGCCAGCAGCTTATCGTCCTTCGGGGGCTACACCTTC	CASSLSSFGGYTF
TRBD2	few	TRBJ2-7	TRBV7-9	TGTGCCAGCAGCCGTAGCGGGAGCTCCTACGAGCAGTACTTC	CASSRSGSSYEQYF
TRBD1	.	TRBJ2-7	TRBV29-1	TGCAGCGACAAGACGGGACAGGGGAATCCCCACGAGCAGTACTTC	CSDKTGQGNPHEQYF
.	few	TRBJ2-3	TRBV30	TGTGCCTGGAGGGGGGACCATCTCACAGATACGCAGTATTTT	CAWRGDHLTDTQYF
.	.	TRBJ2-3	TRBV29-1	TGCAGCGGCCGGTTTACAGATACGCAGTATTTT	CSGRFTDTQYF
.	.	TRBJ2-5	TRBV30	TGTGCCTGGAGCCCCGGGGCGCAGGAGACCCAGTACTTC	CAWSPGAQETQYF
.	.	TRBJ1-5	TRBV9	TGTGCCAGCAGCAGGGGGGGAGCCCCAAATCAGCCCCAGCATTTT	CASSRGGAPNQPQHF
TRBD1	.	TRBJ2-1	TRBV5-4	TGTGCCAGCAGCTTATTCCGGGACAGATACAATGAGCAGTTCTTC	CASSLFRDRYNEQFF
TRBD2	few	TRBJ2-6	TRBV10-3	TGTGCCATCAGCGGACGGGTGGGGCGGACTAGCGACTCTGGGGCCAACGTCCTGACTTTC	CAISGRVGRTSDSGANVLTF
.	many	TRBJ2-1	TRBV27	TGTGCCAGCAGTTTAGGCGGAATCCAACTTTTAAGCTCCTACAATGAGCAGTTCTTC	CASSLGGIQLLSSYNEQFF
.	.	TRBJ2-1	TRBV7-8	TGTGCCAGCAGCCCCCTCCTTGCGGTATACAATGAGCAGTTCTTC	CASSPLLAVYNEQFF
.	many	TRBJ1-1	TRBV18	TGTGCCAGCTCACCCGGACGCCAGGAGGGAGCTTTCTTT	CASSPGRQEGAFF
.	many	TRBJ2-2	TRBV29-1	TGCAGCGTTGGAGAGAACACCGGGGAGCTGTTTTTT	CSVGENTGELFF
.	few	TRBJ2-3	TRBV2	TGTGCCAGCAGTCAAATTACGACAGCTTCCGCAGATACGCAGTATTTT	CASSQITTASADTQYF
.	many	TRBJ2-7	TRBV30	TGTGCCTGGAGGGACAATTACGAGCAGTACTTC	CAWRDNYEQYF
TRBD2	.	TRBJ2-3	TRBV5-1	TGCGCCAGCAGCTTAGAAGCGGGAGGGGATACGCAGTATTTT	CASSLEAGGDTQYF
.	few	TRBJ2-2	TRBV7-9	TGTGCCAGCAGCTGGACGGGAAACACCGGGGAGCTGTTTTTT	CASSWTGNTGELFF
.	.	TRBJ2-3	TRBV5-4	TGTGCCAGCAGTAAACCCGGTTCAAGCACAGATACGCAGTATTTT	CASSKPGSSTDTQYF
TRBD2	many	TRBJ2-7	TRBV27	TGTGCCAGCGGGGGACTACCCATCGCTACCGAGCAGTACTTC	CASGGLPIATEQYF
TRBD1	few	TRBJ2-7	TRBV5-4	TGTGCCAGCAGCTTGGACCCCCGACAGGGGAGAGTGGGCGAGCAGTACTTC	CASSLDPRQGRVGEQYF
.	.	TRBJ2-7	TRBV4-2	TGTGCCAGCAGCCAAGATAGGAACTGGGGGATGTACTTC	CASSQDRNWGMYF
TRBD2	.	TRBJ2-3	TRBV29-1	TGCAGCGTTGGGGGAGGGGACTCACGCACAGATACGCAGTATTTT	CSVGGGDSRTDTQYF
TRBD1	medium-sized	TRBJ1-1	TRBV30	TGTGCCTACATAGTCCCGGGACAGGGATCGAACACTGAAGCTTTCTTT	CAYIVPGQGSNTEAFF
.	once	TRBJ2-5	TRBV6-5	TGTGCCAGCAGCCGGGGACCCCAAGAGACCCAGTACTTC	CASSRGPQETQYF
.	.	TRBJ1-2	TRBV29-1	TGCAGCACAGCCGCAGGGAACGGCTACACCTTC	CSTAAGNGYTF
.	many	TRBJ1-2	TRBV4-3	TGCGCCAGCAGCCAAGACTACAGGGAAGAGGGGTTCTATGGCTACACCTTC	CASSQDYREEGFYGYTF
.	many	TRBJ1-1	TRBV30	TGTGCCTGGATTTCGGGGGAGGTCACTGAAGCTTTCTTT	CAWISGEVTEAFF
TRBD1	.	TRBJ2-3	TRBV5-4	TGTGCCAGCAGCATGACAGGGAGCACAGATACGCAGTATTTT	CASSMTGSTDTQYF
TRBD1	.	TRBJ1-2	TRBV30	TGTGCCTGGAGTAAAGGGGGCGATTATGGCTACACCTTC	CAWSKGGDYGYTF
TRBD1	many	TRBJ2-2	TRBV15	TGTGCCACCAGCCTCGACAGGGTTGGGGAGCTGTTTTTT	CATSLDRVGELFF
.	many	TRBJ1-5	TRBV21-1	TGTGCCAGCAGCAAAGATTTGTCGGGGACTCAGCCCCAGCATTTT	CASSKDLSGTQPQHF
TRBD1	.	TRBJ1-3	TRBV25-1	TGTGCCAGCAGTCCCCAGGGGGCGTCTGGAAACACCATATATTTT	CASSPQGASGNTIYF
.	.	TRBJ2-3	TRBV7-2	TGTGCCAGCAGCTTACAGGCGGGAAGAGATACGCAGTATTTT	CASSLQAGRDTQYF
TRBD1	.	TRBJ1-1	TRBV28	TGTGCCAGCAGCCCCGGGACAGGGGGTACTGAAGCTTTCTTT	CASSPGTGGTEAFF
TRBD2	many	TRBJ2-2	TRBV4-2	TGTGCCAGCAGCCAATTGACAGGGACTAGCAACACCGGGGAGCTGTTTTTT	CASSQLTGTSNTGELFF
TRBD2	few	TRBJ2-3	TRBV4-2	TGTGCCAGCAGCCTCAGCGGGAGGGGCACAGATACGCAGTATTTT	CASSLSGRGTDTQYF
TRBD2	.	TRBJ2-1	TRBV29-1	TGCAGCGTTGAAGGCACGGCTAGCGGGAGGGCCGGGCGGTACAATGAGCAGTTCTTC	CSVEGTASGRAGRYNEQFF
.	many	TRBJ2-5	TRBV30	TGTGCCTGGGGCCGAGAGACCCAGTACTTC	CAWGRETQYF
.	.	TRBJ2-3	TRBV28	TGTGCCAGCGGGGTCGGCGGGAACCCTAGCACAGATACGCAGTATTTT	CASGVGGNPSTDTQYF
.	.	TRBJ1-3	TRBV30	TGTGCCTGGAGTGCAGAAGGAAACACCATATATTTT	CAWSAEGNTIYF